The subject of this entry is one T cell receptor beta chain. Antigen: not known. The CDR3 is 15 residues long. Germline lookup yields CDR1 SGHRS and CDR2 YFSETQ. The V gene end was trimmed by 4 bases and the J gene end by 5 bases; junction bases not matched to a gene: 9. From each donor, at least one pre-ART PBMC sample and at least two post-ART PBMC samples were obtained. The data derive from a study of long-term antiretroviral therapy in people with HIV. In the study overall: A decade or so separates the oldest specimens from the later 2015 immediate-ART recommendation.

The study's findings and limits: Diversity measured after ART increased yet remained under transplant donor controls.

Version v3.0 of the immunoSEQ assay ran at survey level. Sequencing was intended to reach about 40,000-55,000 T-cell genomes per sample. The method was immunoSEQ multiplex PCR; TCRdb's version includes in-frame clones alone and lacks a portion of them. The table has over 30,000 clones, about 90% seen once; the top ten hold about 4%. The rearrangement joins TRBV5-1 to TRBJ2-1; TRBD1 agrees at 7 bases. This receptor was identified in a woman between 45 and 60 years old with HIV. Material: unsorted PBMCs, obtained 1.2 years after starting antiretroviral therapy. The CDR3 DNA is TGCGCCAGCAGCCAGTACTGGACAGGAGACAATGAGCAGTTCTTC. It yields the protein CASSQYWTGDNEQFF.